This T cell receptor beta chain came from a study of spatial heterogeneity in lung cancer. Study observations and caveats: Intratumoral expanded alpha and beta TCR counts were found to track tumor mutation counts.

Time point here: sample taken at primary tumor resection. TCRdb independently ran MiXCR on the 5' RACE reads; one entry per CDR3 protein. The sample includes approximately 9,400 distinct CDR3 sequences, 10% to 15% of them seen just once. Points on this clonotype: As yet, its antigen is unknown.

Germline V gene data show CDR1 as LGHNA and CDR2 as YSLEER. The CDR3 totals 14 residues. V was clipped by 0 bases and J by 9 bases, with 13 bases between them. This TCR derives from a female donor with early-stage non-small cell lung cancer. The V gene is TRBV4-3, the J gene TRBJ2-3, with unresolved D. Sequences were derived from lung tumor tissue, sampled at surgery. The CDR3 loop reads CASSQERSLPTQYF. CDR3 coding DNA: TGCGCCAGCAGCCAAGAAAGAAGTCTCCCGACGCAGTATTTT.